Following are 25 T cell receptor beta chains from one sample sequenced in a study of blood T cell repertoires in COVID-19. Clones were read by immunoSEQ multiplex PCR, and TCRdb kept only the in-frame ones, dropping some. The table records about 160,000 clones, more than 75% of them present only once. Sequencing input: PBMCs or T cells enriched from blood (not recorded which). The receptor source for this set is a woman aged 45-65 years who had recovered from COVID-19.

The gene calls are TRBV12-3 or TRBV12-4 and TRBJ1-2, with D perhaps TRBD1 (6 bases). This CDR3 contains 13 residues. Deletions cut 3 bases from V and 4 bases from J, with 9 bases between. This chain's CDR3 is CASSFDRSYGYTF. Written as DNA, the CDR3 is TGTGCCAGCAGTTTCGACAGGAGCTATGGCTACACCTTC.

The gene calls are TRBV3-1 (or the pseudogene TRBV3-2) and TRBJ1-4; 7 bases fit TRBD1. The CDR3 consists of 14 residues. The ends lost 3 bases at V and 8 bases at J; junction bases unmatched: 6. Germline CDR1 LGHDT, CDR2 YNNKEL (reference sequence). In nucleotides, the CDR3 is TGTGCCAGCAGCCAGAGGTTAGGGGGCGAAAAACTGTTTTTT. Translation gives CASSQRLGGEKLFF.

The chain joins TRBV6-5 to TRBJ1-2; TRBD1 agrees at 7 bases. The CDR3 has 13 residues. Germline loops: CDR1 MNHEY, CDR2 SVGAGI. With 11 bases clipped from V and 4 bases from J, the junction kept 10 bases outside the gene matches. The CDR3 region is CAASQGGTYGYTF. CDR3 nucleotide sequence: TGTGCCGCGTCCCAGGGGGGAACCTATGGCTACACCTTC.

The J gene is TRBJ1-6, the V gene TRBV7-9; 9 bases map to TRBD1. With V trimmed by 0 bases and J by 5 bases, 5 bases remained unmatched. Germline-derived CDR1 and CDR2 are SEHNR and FQNEAQ (reference sequence). The CDR3 spans 17 residues. CDR3 DNA: TGTGCCAGCAGCTTAGCCGGGACAGGGCTAGATAATTCACCCCTCCACTTT. Amino acid sequence: CASSLAGTGLDNSPLHF.

This chain uses TRBV7-8 with TRBJ2-7, with 9 nucleotides matching TRBD1. The CDR3 is made up of 15 amino acids. Germline V gives CDR1 SGHVS, CDR2 FQNEAQ. With V trimmed by 4 bases and J by 6 bases, 10 bases remained unmatched. The CDR3 sequence: CASSWRTGAPTEQYF. CDR3 bases: TGTGCCAGCAGCTGGCGGACAGGGGCCCCCACCGAGCAGTACTTC.

The rearrangement uses TRBV19 and TRBJ1-1; 9 nucleotides align to TRBD1. The CDR3 totals 14 residues. The ends lost 7 bases at V and 4 bases at J; junction bases unmatched: 7. Per the germline V gene, CDR1 is LNHDA and CDR2 is SQIVND (reference sequence). The CDR3 bases are TGTGCCAGTACAAACAGGGGGCGCAGCACTGAAGCTTTCTTT. As protein: CASTNRGRSTEAFF.

In its sample, this clone was seen once. V gene TRBV5-4 combines with J gene TRBJ1-3; D may be TRBD1 (6 bases). Germline assignment: CDR1 SGHNT and CDR2 YYREEE (reference sequence). The CDR3 runs to 15 residues. Trimming cost V 3 bases and J 0 bases, with 10 bases left between them. The CDR3 spells CASSWGQASGNTIYF. In nucleotides, the CDR3 is TGTGCCAGCAGCTGGGGGCAGGCCTCTGGAAACACCATATATTTT.

The J gene is TRBJ2-3, the V gene TRBV6-5; no clear D gene. The V end lost 1 base, the J end lost 9 bases, and 14 bases lay between the germline ends. The CDR3 length is 14 residues. Germline CDR1 reads MNHEY; CDR2 reads SVGAGI. Here the CDR3 DNA reads TGTGCCAGCAGTTACTTCCTTCTAGGAGAGACGCAGTATTTT. Its protein is CASSYFLLGETQYF.

The V and J genes are TRBV7-2 and TRBJ1-5; D possibly corresponds to TRBD1 (5 bases). Trimming cost V 6 bases and J 2 bases, with 11 bases left between them. CDR3 length: 14 amino acids. Germline V lookup: CDR1 SGHTA, CDR2 FQGNSA. DNA for the CDR3: TGTGCCAGCAGGGTAGGAGGGGGCAATCAGCCCCAGCATTTT. It translates to CASRVGGGNQPQHF.

The count of this clone is one. The chain employs TRBV19 and TRBJ2-3; 11 nucleotides match TRBD2. The CDR3 sequence is 18 residues long. The V segment lost 6 bases and the J segment 3 bases; nucleotides outside the gene matches: 14. CDR1 LNHDA and CDR2 SQIVND come from the germline V gene (reference sequence). CDR3 in DNA: TGTGCCAGTAGCACTATAAACCCTAGCGGGGGGAAGACAGATACGCAGTATTTT. Its translation: CASSTINPSGGKTDTQYF. The whole variable domain, filled in from reference TRBV19 and TRBJ2-3, reads DGGITQSPKYLFRKEGQNVTLSCEQNLNHDAMYWYRQDPGQGLRLIYYSQIVNDFQKGDIAEGYSVSREKKESFPLTVTSAQKNPTAFYLCASSTINPSGGKTDTQYFGPGTRLTVL.

This clone was detected a few times. The V call is TRBV11-2, the J call TRBJ2-2; a possible D gene is TRBD2 (6 bases). The CDR3 is made up of 12 amino acids. The germline gives CDR1 SGHAT, CDR2 FQNNGV. The V and J ends lost 5 bases and 7 bases respectively, with 8 bases between them. Here the CDR3 reads CASSASVGELFF. For the CDR3, the DNA is TGTGCCAGCAGCGCTAGCGTCGGGGAGCTGTTTTTT. Full variable domain (remainder filled in from reference TRBV11-2 and TRBJ2-2): EAGVAQSPRYKIIEKRQSVAFWCNPISGHATLYWYQQILGQGPKLLIQFQNNGVVDDSQLPKDRFSAERLKGVDSTLKIQPAKLEDSAVYLCASSASVGELFFGEGSRLTVL.

The chain couples TRBV7-9 to TRBJ1-1, with a possible D match to TRBD1 (5 bases). Germline CDR1 reads SEHNR; CDR2 reads FQNEAQ (reference sequence). This CDR3 region has 14 residues. Trimming stripped 1 base from V and 5 bases from J, with 11 bases between. CDR3 sequence (DNA): TGTGCCAGCAGCTTAGGTCTCGGGGGGACTGAAGCTTTCTTT. Amino acid sequence: CASSLGLGGTEAFF.

The chain uses TRBV2 and TRBJ1-5; D remains unclear. Germline V CDR1 and CDR2: SNHLY, FYNNEI. Trimming left V 6 bases short and J 5 bases short, with 17 bases between. This CDR3 has 15 amino acids. The CDR3: CASRGVGRGDQPQHF. CDR3 nucleotides: TGTGCCAGCAGGGGAGTGGGTCGTGGGGATCAGCCCCAGCATTTT.

The chain joins TRBV5-8 to TRBJ2-2; D remains ambiguous. V was clipped by 5 bases and J by 3 bases, with 11 bases between them. CDR1 is SGHTS, CDR2 YDEGEE, per germline. The CDR3 spans 14 residues. In nucleotides, the CDR3 is TGTGCCAGCAGTAGTGGGCCCTACACCGGGGAGCTGTTTTTT. Translating gives CASSSGPYTGELFF.

The chain joins TRBV7-9 to TRBJ2-2, with 10 bases matching TRBD2. The CDR3 has 14 residues. V lost 5 bases and J lost 7; bases outside the gene matches: 4. CDR1 SEHNR and CDR2 FQNEAQ come from the germline V gene (reference sequence). The CDR3 DNA is TGTGCCAGCAGCGCCGTAGCGGGAGGCGGGGAGCTGTTTTTT. Translation: CASSAVAGGGELFF.

The CDR3 DNA follows: TGTGCCAGCAGCCTCAGGGACAGCTATAAAGAGACCCAGTACTTC. As protein: CASSLRDSYKETQYF. The chain combines TRBV9 with TRBJ2-5; 7 bases map to TRBD1. The V gene's germline CDR1 is SGDLS and CDR2 YYNGEE. The CDR3 contains 15 residues. After removal of 4 bases from V and 3 bases from J, the junction contained 9 bases not matched to a gene.

This clone was picked up a small number of times. The chain has TRBV6-1 and TRBJ1-1; unclear D gene. V was shortened by 0 bases and J by 4 bases, with 12 bases between the two germline ends. The germline V gene has CDR1 MNHNS and CDR2 SASEGT. This CDR3 contains 15 residues. The CDR3 sequence is CASSEAGQRATEAFF. CDR3 coding DNA: TGTGCCAGCAGTGAAGCCGGTCAGAGGGCCACTGAAGCTTTCTTT.

The table lists this clone with a count of one. The rearrangement uses TRBV6-2 or TRBV6-3 and TRBJ2-7, with D possibly matching TRBD1 (6 bases). V lost 5 bases and J 1 base, leaving 12 bases between the germline ends. The CDR3 totals 14 residues. Germline V gene data show CDR1 as MNHEY and CDR2 as SVGEGT. The CDR3 DNA follows: TGTGCCAGCAGTGATCTGACAGGTTCCTACGAGCAGTACTTC. Protein: CASSDLTGSYEQYF.

This clone was counted once. The chain combines TRBV6-5 with TRBJ1-6, with D perhaps TRBD1 (6 bases). This CDR3 is 16 amino acids long. Looked up from germline, CDR1 is MNHEY and CDR2 is SVGAGI. V dropped 0 bases and J dropped 7 bases, with 13 bases sitting between them. The CDR3, as DNA: TGTGCCAGCAGTTACTCGAAAATGGGGACAAATTCACCCCTCCACTTT. Translated, it gives CASSYSKMGTNSPLHF.

The chain employs TRBV7-2 and TRBJ1-2, with TRBD1 matching over 8 bases. V shed 7 bases, J shed 7 bases, and the junction held 11 bases outside the gene matches. Per the germline V gene, CDR1 is SGHTA and CDR2 is FQGNSA. The CDR3 contains 14 residues. CDR3 coding DNA: TGTGCCAGCACCCTACCCCCAGGGGGCCTTGGCTACACCTTC. Translation gives CASTLPPGGLGYTF.

J is TRBJ2-5 and V is TRBV6-5; D may be TRBD1 (6 bases). The V and J ends lost 0 bases and 3 bases respectively, with 11 bases between them. This CDR3 has 15 amino acids. Looked up from germline, CDR1 is MNHEY and CDR2 is SVGAGI. The CDR3: CASSYSISGEETQYF. For the CDR3, the DNA is TGTGCCAGCAGTTACTCAATTTCAGGGGAAGAGACCCAGTACTTC.

This clone was picked up a small number of times. CDR3 loop: CASSSSLAGAYNEQFF. CDR3 DNA: TGTGCCAGCAGCTCCTCCCTAGCGGGGGCCTACAATGAGCAGTTCTTC. The chain couples TRBV6-2 or TRBV6-3 to TRBJ2-1, with 10 positions matching TRBD2. Looked up from germline, CDR1 is MNHEY and CDR2 is SVGEGT. CDR3 length equals 16 residues. V lost 6 bases, J lost 2 bases, and 7 bases stayed unmatched.

The count of this clone is one. This chain joins TRBV6-2 or TRBV6-3 and TRBJ2-3; 8 bases map to TRBD2. The CDR3 totals 16 residues. CDR1 MNHEY and CDR2 SVGEGT come from the germline V gene. J was trimmed by 6 bases and V by 6 bases; bases with no gene match: 14. The CDR3 is CASSSRLSGGGDTQYF. CDR3 in DNA: TGTGCCAGCAGCTCGCGCCTCAGCGGGGGCGGGGATACGCAGTATTTT.

In its sample, this clone was seen a few times. The chain has TRBV3-1 (or the pseudogene TRBV3-2) and TRBJ1-3; no firm D call. V was pared by 1 base and J by 0 bases, with 13 bases between. This CDR3 is 17 amino acids long. The V gene's germline CDR1 is LGHDT and CDR2 YNNKEL (reference sequence). CDR3 sequence: CASSQGLSGTSGNTIYF. The CDR3 nucleotides are TGTGCCAGCAGCCAAGGTCTCTCAGGAACCTCTGGAAACACCATATATTTT.

This chain joins TRBV29-1 and TRBJ1-5; D is undetermined. Germline V gives CDR1 SQVTM, CDR2 ANQGSEA. The CDR3 is 15 amino acids. The ends were cut back, 3 bases at V and 2 bases at J, with 14 bases in the middle. This chain's CDR3 is CSVDLGGSGNQPQHF. The CDR3 DNA follows: TGCAGCGTTGACCTAGGAGGCTCGGGCAATCAGCCCCAGCATTTT. The full variable domain, with the rest looked up from reference TRBV29-1 and TRBJ1-5, is SAVISQKPSRDICQRGTSLTIQCQVDSQVTMMFWYRQQPGQSLTLIATANQGSEATYESGFVIDKFPISRPNLTFSTLTVSNMSPEDSSIYLCSVDLGGSGNQPQHFGDGTRLSIL.